The entry below describes one TCR beta chain. Its cognate antigen is unknown. The junction does not match germline at one end; this may be a read error. The entry originates in a study of T cell responses to AZD1222 COVID-19 vaccine. Points from the study as a whole: Donors were mostly white British, more females; clonal diversity possibly underestimated.

Measured with immunoSEQ multiplex PCR; TCRdb has only the in-frame clones, and not every one. The sample records some 120,000 clones, roughly 87% being singletons. Per the germline V gene, CDR1 is SGHVS and CDR2 is FQNEAQ. This CDR3 spans 15 amino acids. This receptor was obtained from an adult in good health. The rearrangement joins TRBV7-8 to TRBJ2-3; 7 bases fit TRBD2. This specimen was peripheral blood, taken on day 0 of AZD1222 vaccination. Here the CDR3 DNA reads TGTGCCAGCAGCTTAGATGGGACTACCACAAATACGCAGTATTTT. Its protein is CASSLDGTTTNTQYF.